What follows describes a single T cell receptor beta chain. One entry per CDR3 protein results from TCRdb running MiXCR on the reads. The sample lists some 680,000 distinct CDR3 sequences; 35% were seen once. This entry comes from a study of T cell repertoires in cytomegalovirus infection. Study overall: CMV infection plus the matching HLA type was flagged by public TCR beta signatures.

Trimming at V came to 6 bases and at J to 10 bases, leaving 6 bases not matched to a gene. Germline loops: CDR1 MNHEY, CDR2 SVGEGT. CDR3 size: 14 residues. The sequence was obtained from a human donor in good health (CMV status not recorded). Some clones in this sample may be carry-over from other donors' samples. Sequences were obtained from PBMCs. The V gene is TRBV6-2 or TRBV6-3, the J gene TRBJ2-3; 14 bases are a match to TRBD2. The CDR3 nucleotides read TGTGCCAGCAGCCCCGGGACTAGCGGGAGTGCGCAGTATTTT. Encoded protein: CASSPGTSGSAQYF.